The 11 T cell receptor beta chains below come from one sample, sequenced in a study of T-cell memory formation after mild COVID-19. TCRdb called the 5' RACE reads again in MiXCR, with one record for every CDR3 protein. The data contain just under 150,000 distinct CDR3 sequences, over 15% of them singletons. The sample consisted of PBMCs or a T cell subset sorted from them (not recorded which). Source of these receptors: an adult woman who had mild COVID-19 (a few samples of this study predate the infection). Cell type and time point are not known.

The chain employs TRBV20-1 and TRBJ1-5; D gene unclear. CDR1 is DFQATT, CDR2 SNEGSKA, per germline (reference sequence). V was clipped by 2 bases and J by 1 base, with 6 bases between them. The CDR3 loop spans 13 amino acids. CDR3 region: CSARWKSNQPQHF. CDR3 nucleotides: TGCAGTGCTAGATGGAAGAGCAATCAGCCCCAGCATTTT.

V gene TRBV5-1 combines with J gene TRBJ1-5; the match to TRBD1 covers 7 bases. This CDR3 is 16 amino acids long. V lost 0 bases and J lost 4; bases outside the gene matches: 7. Germline CDR1 SGHRS, CDR2 YFSETQ. The CDR3 nucleotides are TGCGCCAGCAGCTTGGCCGGGCCAGGGGGGAATCAGCCCCAGCATTTT. It codes for CASSLAGPGGNQPQHF. The full variable domain, rest sourced from reference TRBV5-1 and TRBJ1-5, is KAGVTQTPRYLIKTRGQQVTLSCSPISGHRSVSWYQQTPGQGLQFLFEYFSETQRNKGNFPGRFSGRQFSNSRSEMNVSTLELGDSALYLCASSLAGPGGNQPQHFGDGTRLSIL.

This sequence joins TRBV5-1 and TRBJ2-3; D unclear. The CDR3 runs 12 residues. Per the germline V gene, CDR1 is SGHRS and CDR2 is YFSETQ. The V and J ends lost 1 base and 4 bases respectively, with 4 bases between them. CDR3 nucleotide sequence: TGCGCCAGCAGCTTGAAGGCAGATACGCAGTATTTT. Amino acid sequence: CASSLKADTQYF.

This clonotype has only a few counts. The chain carries TRBV7-2 and TRBJ2-3; TRBD2 might be the D (5 bases). Per germline, CDR1 SGHTA and CDR2 FQGNSA. This CDR3 has 15 residues. Trimming left V 1 base short and J 10 bases short, with 18 bases between. The DNA of the CDR3 is TGTGCCAGCAGCTTAGTTGGTCGGGGAAGCAGTCCGCAGTATTTT. As protein: CASSLVGRGSSPQYF.

This chain connects TRBV5-6 to TRBJ2-5; D ambiguous. The CDR3 sequence is 14 residues long. CDR1 is SGHDT, CDR2 YYEEEE, per germline. Trimming pared 3 bases from V and 2 bases from J, leaving 11 bases between. CDR3 region: CASSSVAGQETQYF. Written as DNA, the CDR3 is TGTGCCAGCAGCTCCGTAGCCGGGCAAGAGACCCAGTACTTC.

This clonotype was counted only a few times. This chain joins TRBV5-1 and TRBJ2-2, with D possibly TRBD2 on 5 matching bases. The germline gives CDR1 SGHRS, CDR2 YFSETQ. The CDR3 has 13 amino acids. The V end was cut by 2 bases, the J end by 6 bases, with 8 bases between. The CDR3 reads CASSLKGAGELFF. CDR3 nucleotides: TGCGCCAGCAGCTTAAAGGGAGCCGGGGAGCTGTTTTTT.

The chain couples TRBV3-1 to TRBJ2-7; D is uncertain. This CDR3 contains 15 residues. Trimming took off 2 bases at V and 0 bases at J, with 11 bases between the two ends. Germline-derived CDR1 and CDR2 are LGHDT and YNNKEL (reference sequence). CDR3 in amino acids: CASSQNTISSYEQYF. CDR3 sequence (DNA): TGTGCCAGCAGCCAAAACACCATATCCTCCTACGAGCAGTACTTC.

The V and J genes are TRBV5-1 and TRBJ2-5, with TRBD1 as a possible D gene (6 bases). Germline loops: CDR1 SGHRS, CDR2 YFSETQ. Trimming took off 4 bases at V and 3 bases at J, with 13 bases between the two ends. This CDR3 spans 14 amino acids. The CDR3 DNA is TGCGCCAGCAGCAGAGAAGGACAGAAAGAGACCCAGTACTTC. Protein: CASSREGQKETQYF.

This clonotype was counted between two and nine times. This chain joins TRBV12-3 or TRBV12-4 and TRBJ1-6; the D is unclear. CDR3 length: 12 amino acids. Trimming cost V 1 base and J 8 bases, with 3 bases left between them. The CDR3 sequence: CASSLGHSPLHF. The CDR3 DNA sequence: TGTGCCAGCAGTTTAGGGCATTCACCCCTCCACTTT.

The chain carries TRBV18 and TRBJ2-2, with D unclear. The V gene lost 1 base and the J gene lost 9 bases, with 12 bases spanning the gap. Germline V lookup: CDR1 KGHSH, CDR2 LQKENI. The CDR3 is 14 residues long. The CDR3 region is CASSPQGQDRELFF. The CDR3 DNA sequence: TGTGCCAGCTCACCACAGGGTCAGGACCGGGAGCTGTTTTTT.

This chain connects TRBV12-3 or TRBV12-4 to TRBJ1-2; D call uncertain. Trimming took 1 base from V and 7 from J, leaving 10 bases between them. The CDR3 is 13 amino acids. The CDR3 region is CASSLVEGSGYTF. CDR3 in DNA: TGTGCCAGCAGTTTAGTTGAGGGCTCTGGCTACACCTTC.